Listed below are T cell receptor beta chains from one sample, sequenced in a study of shared clonotypes between healthy human individuals. The data were produced by immunoSEQ multiplex PCR, yet TCRdb's version contains in-frame clones alone and is incomplete. The sample lists about 960,000 clones, less than 85% occurring once. The sequenced sample was memory CD4+ T cells sorted from blood. These receptors were collected from a man between 18 and 35 years old in good health. Each CDR3 is given with its conserved first and last residue. The D gene is left open where the match is weak. Size is omitted from some rows. Given values are once, few, many or a class for expanded clones.

size	D	J	V	CDR3	DNA
.	.	TRBJ2-7	TRBV6-1	CASSEVAGYEQYF	TGTGCCAGCAGTGAAGTAGCCGGTTACGAGCAGTACTTC
.	.	TRBJ2-2	TRBV11-2	CASSRFRQAGELFF	TGTGCCAGCAGCAGGTTCCGACAGGCCGGGGAGCTGTTTTTT
few	.	TRBJ1-5	TRBV5-1	CASSLGNNQPQHF	TGCGCCAGCAGCTTGGGTAACAATCAGCCCCAGCATTTT
.	.	TRBJ1-3	TRBV10-1	CASSESPGNTIYF	TGCGCCAGCAGTGAATCTCCTGGAAACACCATATATTTT
many	TRBD2	TRBJ2-3	TRBV11-2	CASSWASGSTDTQYF	TGTGCCAGCAGTTGGGCTAGCGGGAGCACAGATACGCAGTATTTT
.	.	TRBJ1-1	TRBV11-2	CASSLGVGRAEAFF	TGTGCCAGCAGCTTAGGCGTGGGGAGGGCTGAAGCTTTCTTT
.	.	TRBJ1-4	TRBV5-1	CARGGNEKLFF	TGCGCCAGAGGGGGTAATGAAAAACTGTTTTTT
.	.	TRBJ2-5	TRBV5-1	CASSFKTGQETQYF	TGCGCCAGCAGCTTCAAGACAGGCCAAGAGACCCAGTACTTC
few	TRBD2	TRBJ2-1	TRBV7-9	CASSISGLAGIFF	TGTGCCAGCAGCATCAGCGGACTAGCGGGAATTTTCTTC
.	TRBD2	TRBJ2-3	TRBV7-3	CASSPTSGAGDTQYF	TGTGCCAGCAGCCCGACTAGCGGGGCGGGAGATACGCAGTATTTT
many	.	TRBJ2-1	TRBV11-2	CASSLAGQEQFF	TGTGCCAGCAGCTTAGCAGGACAAGAGCAGTTCTTC
.	TRBD1	TRBJ2-3	TRBV30	CAWSVGQPDTQYF	TGTGCCTGGAGTGTGGGACAGCCAGATACGCAGTATTTT
.	TRBD2	TRBJ2-7	TRBV10-1	CASSDQRGASYEQYF	TGCGCCAGCAGTGACCAGCGGGGAGCCTCCTACGAGCAGTACTTC
.	.	TRBJ1-3	TRBV11-2	CASSPYGAKGNTIYF	TGTGCCAGCAGCCCTTACGGGGCAAAAGGAAACACCATATATTTT
.	.	TRBJ1-1	TRBV5-1	CASSLAGAGDTEAFF	TGCGCCAGCAGCTTGGCCGGGGCGGGGGACACTGAAGCTTTCTTT
.	.	TRBJ1-6	TRBV28	CASRKDSNNSPLHF	TGTGCCAGCAGGAAGGACAGTAATAATTCACCCCTCCACTTT